These 21 T cell receptor beta chains share one sample of origin, sequenced in a study of blood T cell repertoires in COVID-19. Using immunoSEQ multiplex PCR, the repertoire was profiled, and TCRdb retains in-frame clones only, with some absent. In the table there are roughly 74,000 clones, around 89% of which are singletons. Sequencing used PBMCs or T cells enriched from blood (not recorded which). All receptors derive from a woman aged 45 to 65 with acute COVID-19.

The chain combines TRBV10-3 with TRBJ2-1; 14 bases are shared with TRBD2. Trimming at V came to 0 bases and at J to 3 bases, leaving 4 bases not matched to a gene. Germline V gives CDR1 ENHRY, CDR2 SYGVKD. The CDR3 consists of 18 residues. The CDR3 region has the DNA TGTGCCATCAGTGAGTCGATGGGGACTAGCGGGAGCTACAATGAGCAGTTCTTC. This translates into CAISESMGTSGSYNEQFF.

This chain joins TRBV18 and TRBJ2-1; tentatively, D is TRBD2 (6 bases). The V gene's germline CDR1 is KGHSH and CDR2 LQKENI. V lost 0 bases and J lost 4, with 13 bases in between. This CDR3 contains 16 residues. The CDR3 region has the DNA TGTGCCAGCTCACCACCGGTAGCGGTAGGTTACAATGAGCAGTTCTTC. It yields the protein CASSPPVAVGYNEQFF.

This clone was recorded only once. The chain employs TRBV29-1 and TRBJ2-7; the match to TRBD1 covers 12 bases. The V gene end was trimmed by 6 bases and the J gene end by 3 bases; junction bases not matched to a gene: 18. The CDR3 sequence is 18 residues long. The germline V gene has CDR1 SQVTM and CDR2 ANQGSEA. The CDR3 DNA is TGCAGCGTGCCTCGGGACAGGGGGCGCGTCATCATTTTCTACGAGCAGTACTTC. This gives the protein CSVPRDRGRVIIFYEQYF.

The V call is TRBV18, the J call TRBJ1-1; TRBD1 matches 9 bases. Losses at the gene ends were 5 bases for V and 4 bases for J; bases not matched to a gene: 5. This CDR3 contains 14 residues. The germline gives CDR1 KGHSH, CDR2 LQKENI. The CDR3 nucleotides are TGTGCCAGCTCAATCGGACAGGGGTTCACTGAAGCTTTCTTT. It specifies CASSIGQGFTEAFF.

This chain links TRBV7-6 with TRBJ1-6; 8 bases agree with TRBD1. V dropped 2 bases and J dropped 8; count of bases not matched to a gene: 2. Per the germline V gene, CDR1 is SGHVS and CDR2 is FNYEAQ. The CDR3 has 14 amino acids. Written as DNA, the CDR3 is TGTGCCAGCAGCTTAAAACAGGGGGATTCACCCCTCCACTTT. Translation gives CASSLKQGDSPLHF.

The chain couples TRBV2 to TRBJ1-3; TRBD1 is a possible D gene (5 bases). This CDR3 contains 14 residues. V was clipped by 9 bases and J by 8 bases, with 20 bases between them. The V gene's germline CDR1 is SNHLY and CDR2 FYNNEI. The CDR3 bases are TGTGCCAGAACCCTGGGGCCTGGGTTAGACACCATATATTTT. Protein product: CARTLGPGLDTIYF.

V gene TRBV7-6 combines with J gene TRBJ2-1, with 10 nucleotides matching TRBD2. Trimming took 3 bases from V and 2 from J; bases not matched to a gene: 1. The germline gives CDR1 SGHVS, CDR2 FNYEAQ. CDR3 length: 15 residues. The CDR3 sequence: CASSFSGRPYNEQFF. CDR3 bases: TGTGCCAGCAGCTTTAGCGGGAGGCCCTACAATGAGCAGTTCTTC.

This chain links TRBV11-3 with TRBJ2-5, with 13 nucleotides matching TRBD2. V was clipped by 5 bases and J by 7 bases; unmatched bases: 13. Germline V gives CDR1 SGHNT, CDR2 YENEEA. The CDR3 sequence is 17 residues long. CDR3 bases: TGTGCCAGCAGCCTGGGGACTAGCGGGGAGGAAGTGGGGACCCAGTACTTC. Protein product: CASSLGTSGEEVGTQYF.

The V gene is TRBV9, the J gene TRBJ1-3; possible D gene TRBD1, 6 bases. This CDR3 spans 16 amino acids. Germline values: CDR1 SGDLS, CDR2 YYNGEE. V was shortened by 0 bases and J by 1 base, with 11 bases between the two germline ends. The CDR3 sequence: CASSVVQGWSGNTIYF. The CDR3 nucleotides are TGTGCCAGCAGCGTAGTTCAGGGGTGGTCTGGAAACACCATATATTTT.

The V and J genes are TRBV27 and TRBJ2-5; 9 positions match TRBD1. This CDR3 is built from 15 residues. J was trimmed by 5 bases and V by 5 bases; bases with no gene match: 9. Germline V gene lookup returns CDR1 MNHEY and CDR2 SMNVEV (reference sequence). The chain's CDR3 is CASSPFSGTGETQYF. In DNA form, the CDR3 reads TGTGCCAGCAGTCCGTTCTCCGGGACAGGGGAGACCCAGTACTTC.

The chain couples TRBV30 to TRBJ2-2; TRBD2 is a possible D gene (6 bases). This CDR3 spans 14 amino acids. Trimming shortened V by 1 base and J by 9 bases, and 15 bases separated the two germline ends. The germline V gene encodes CDR1 GTSNPN and CDR2 SVGIG (reference sequence). CDR3: CAWSEVLRDRELFF. The CDR3 region has the DNA TGTGCCTGGAGTGAAGTCCTGCGGGACCGGGAGCTGTTTTTT.

This chain connects TRBV6-6 to TRBJ2-5; maybe TRBD2 (5 bases). Germline loops: CDR1 MNHNY, CDR2 SVGAGI (reference sequence). The ends were cut back, 7 bases at V and 7 bases at J, with 16 bases in the middle. The CDR3 is 13 amino acids. CDR3 bases: TGTGCCAGCAACCCCCTGTCGGCGGGGACCCAGTACTTC. Translated, it gives CASNPLSAGTQYF.

Worth noting for this clone: The junction differs from germline at one of its ends, possibly a read error. The chain links TRBV3-1 (or the pseudogene TRBV3-2) to TRBJ1-2; no clear D gene. The CDR3 length is 12 residues. CDR1 and CDR2 (germline): LGHDT, YNNKEL (reference sequence). CDR3 loop: CASSLWNYGYTF. The CDR3 DNA follows: TGTGCCAGCAGCCTCTGGAACTACGGCTACACCTTC.

The chain is built from TRBV9 and TRBJ1-2, with 9 nucleotides matching TRBD1. The CDR3 length is 14 residues. Germline trimming cut 3 bases from V and 2 bases from J; bases unmatched to any gene: 2. Germline V lookup: CDR1 SGDLS, CDR2 YYNGEE. Here the CDR3 reads CASSAGQGNYGYTF. CDR3 DNA sequence: TGTGCCAGCAGCGCAGGACAGGGGAACTATGGCTACACCTTC. Drawing the rest from reference TRBV9 and TRBJ1-2, the complete variable domain is DSGVTQTPKHLITATGQRVTLRCSPRSGDLSVYWYQQSLDQGLQFLIQYYNGEERAKGNILERFSAQQFPDLHSELNLSSLELGDSALYFCASSAGQGNYGYTFGSGTRLTVV.

The V and J genes are TRBV18 and TRBJ1-3; TRBD1 agrees at 7 bases. The CDR3 length is 15 residues. The V gene's germline CDR1 is KGHSH and CDR2 LQKENI. Losses at the gene ends were 4 bases for V and 4 bases for J; bases not matched to a gene: 7. The DNA for the CDR3 is TGTGCCAGCTCACGAATGGGGACAGAAGGAAACACCATATATTTT. This sequence encodes CASSRMGTEGNTIYF.

This chain connects TRBV30 to TRBJ2-3; TRBD2 matches at 8 bases. CDR1 is GTSNPN, CDR2 SVGIG, per germline (reference sequence). The V gene end was trimmed by 1 base and the J gene end by 2 bases; junction bases not matched to a gene: 5. CDR3 length: 15 residues. The CDR3 protein is CAWSGVAGSTDTQYF. In DNA, the CDR3 is TGTGCCTGGAGTGGAGTAGCGGGGTCCACAGATACGCAGTATTTT.

This chain joins TRBV7-2 and TRBJ2-1, with 8 bases lining up with TRBD2. Looked up from germline, CDR1 is SGHTA and CDR2 is FQGNSA. CDR3 length equals 16 residues. J lost 8 bases, V lost 5 bases, and 14 bases had no gene match. CDR3 nucleotides: TGTGCCAGCAGCGGCCGGGGTAGCGGGGTCCAGGATGAGCAGTTCTTC. It codes for CASSGRGSGVQDEQFF.

This chain connects TRBV27 to TRBJ2-3; 8 bases align to TRBD2. The CDR3 is 16 amino acids. Germline loops: CDR1 MNHEY, CDR2 SMNVEV (reference sequence). The ends lost 6 bases at V and 6 bases at J; junction bases unmatched: 14. In DNA form, the CDR3 reads TGTGCCAGCAGCTCCCACGGCGGGAGGTTTAAGGATACGCAGTATTTT. It is translated as CASSSHGGRFKDTQYF.

This chain uses TRBV18 with TRBJ2-5; D gene unclear. This CDR3 is 14 amino acids long. Germline loops: CDR1 KGHSH, CDR2 LQKENI. V lost 1 base to trimming and J lost 2 bases, with 8 bases between them. The CDR3 spells CASSPRQRQETQYF. The CDR3 DNA reads as TGTGCCAGCTCACCACGGCAGCGTCAAGAGACCCAGTACTTC.

V is TRBV18 and J is TRBJ2-7; TRBD2 is a possible D gene (6 bases). Germline-derived CDR1 and CDR2 are KGHSH and LQKENI. The CDR3 is 12 amino acids. Trimming removed 10 bases from V and 5 bases from J, with 15 bases in between. The CDR3 here is CATSPAGHEQYF. The CDR3 DNA is TGTGCCACATCACCGGCGGGGCACGAGCAGTACTTC.

The rearrangement uses TRBV11-2 and TRBJ2-7; TRBD2 is a possible D gene (5 bases). The CDR3 length is 14 residues. V lost 1 base and J lost 2, with 9 bases in between. Germline loops: CDR1 SGHAT, CDR2 FQNNGV. The CDR3 here is CASSLGLAAYEQYF. DNA of the CDR3: TGTGCCAGCAGCTTAGGGCTAGCTGCCTACGAGCAGTACTTC.